Presented here are 31 T cell receptor beta chains from one specimen sequenced in a study of cytomegalovirus exposure and HLA in healthy donors (dated by TCRdb to 2017 to 2019). The library was made by the immunoSEQ multiplex PCR assay. The multiplex PCR relied on a mix of 60 forward primers for TCR Vbeta segments and 13 reverse primers for TCR Jbeta segments. TCRdb took over this immuneACCESS table, retaining in-frame rearrangements with V and J assigned. Such tables are incomplete; in checked studies, under half of the missing clones stem from an unresolved V gene, and the remainder is unexplained. The sample has about 160,000 clones on record, around 80% of them singletons. The ten largest clones represent roughly 4.8% of the sample. Sequenced material: PBMCs. These receptors were taken from a woman aged 45-59 years in good health and CMV-seropositive.

CDR3 amino acids: CASSQVGHGDGYTF. The CDR3 DNA reads TGCGCCAGCAGCCAAGTAGGACATGGTGATGGCTACACCTTC. The chain has TRBV4-3 and TRBJ1-2, with a possible D match to TRBD1 (5 bases). Trimming left V 1 base short and J 6 bases short, with 12 bases between. The CDR3 covers 14 residues. Germline V gives CDR1 LGHNA, CDR2 YSLEER.

This chain joins TRBV5-4 and TRBJ2-7; D is undetermined. Germline V lookup: CDR1 SGHNT, CDR2 YYREEE (reference sequence). Trimming took off 3 bases at V and 1 base at J, with 11 bases between the two ends. CDR3 length: 14 residues. This CDR3 is CASSSRPQSYEQYF. The DNA for the CDR3 is TGTGCCAGCAGCTCTCGTCCTCAGTCCTACGAGCAGTACTTC.

The V call is TRBV7-2, the J call TRBJ2-1, with 10 bases identical to TRBD2. Germline loops: CDR1 SGHTA, CDR2 FQGNSA. This CDR3 comprises 14 residues. V was clipped by 5 bases and J by 9 bases; unmatched bases: 7. The CDR3 DNA sequence: TGTGCCAGCAGCCGAGCGGGAGGGTCGGGTGAGCAGTTCTTC. Amino acid sequence: CASSRAGGSGEQFF.

The V call is TRBV28, the J call TRBJ1-3; D is unclear. The germline V gene has CDR1 MDHEN and CDR2 SYDVKM. The CDR3 is 14 residues long. V lost 5 bases and J lost 0, with 8 bases in between. The CDR3 spells CASSRKSSGNTIYF. The DNA for the CDR3 is TGTGCCAGCAGTCGTAAGAGCTCTGGAAACACCATATATTTT.

V gene TRBV6-5 combines with J gene TRBJ2-5, with a weak D call TRBD1 (5 bases). Germline assignment: CDR1 MNHEY and CDR2 SVGAGI. This CDR3 is built from 15 residues. Between the trimmed V and J ends, which lost 5 bases and 1 base, there was a span of 14 bases. CDR3 residues: CASSRDSLLQETQYF. The CDR3 bases are TGTGCCAGCAGTCGTGACAGCTTACTCCAAGAGACCCAGTACTTC.

The chain is built from TRBV30 and TRBJ1-1, with TRBD1 matching over 7 bases. CDR1 is GTSNPN and CDR2 is SVGIG in the germline V gene (reference sequence). V trimming: 3 bases; J trimming: 12 bases; junction bases outside the gene matches: 7. The CDR3 extends over 11 amino acids. The CDR3 loop is CAWRLPGGTFF. The CDR3 DNA follows: TGTGCCTGGAGATTGCCAGGGGGTACTTTCTTT.

The V and J genes are TRBV4-1 and TRBJ2-2, with D maybe TRBD2 (5 bases). Trimming pared 4 bases from V and 3 bases from J, leaving 9 bases between. CDR1 MGHRA and CDR2 YSYEKL come from the germline V gene. The CDR3 covers 14 residues. The CDR3 spells CASSRGPDTGELFF. CDR3 coding DNA: TGCGCCAGCAGCCGCGGGCCCGACACCGGGGAGCTGTTTTTT.

The chain carries TRBV6-1 and TRBJ1-2; D might be TRBD1 (5 bases). CDR3 length equals 14 residues. CDR1 is MNHNS and CDR2 is SASEGT in the germline V gene. V was cut by 7 bases and J by 4 bases, with 16 bases left in between. The CDR3 nucleotides are TGTGCCAGCAATCGGGGGGGGACCCTCTATGGCTACACCTTC. It is translated as CASNRGGTLYGYTF.

The chain couples TRBV6-5 to TRBJ1-4; a possible D gene is TRBD1 (6 bases). V gave up 4 bases and J gave up 6 bases, with 12 bases separating them. Germline V lookup: CDR1 MNHEY, CDR2 SVGAGI. This CDR3 comprises 14 residues. Written as DNA, the CDR3 is TGTGCCAGCAGTTTTACAGGGAAAGATGAAAAACTGTTTTTT. The encoded protein is CASSFTGKDEKLFF.

This chain connects TRBV5-1 to TRBJ1-1, with D possibly matching TRBD1 (6 bases). V dropped 4 bases and J dropped 0 bases, with 16 bases sitting between them. Per germline, CDR1 SGHRS and CDR2 YFSETQ. This CDR3 region has 16 residues. CDR3 bases: TGCGCCAGCAGCCCACGGACAGACCGGATGAACACTGAAGCTTTCTTT. Translated: CASSPRTDRMNTEAFF.

This chain uses TRBV7-9 with TRBJ2-3; D is uncertain. V gave up 2 bases and J gave up 0 bases, with 12 bases separating them. The CDR3 runs to 16 residues. Germline CDR1 is SEHNR and CDR2 is FQNEAQ (reference sequence). The CDR3 loop is CASSLFWAPSTDTQYF. DNA of the CDR3: TGTGCCAGCAGCTTATTCTGGGCCCCTAGCACAGATACGCAGTATTTT.

This chain uses TRBV6-1 with TRBJ2-2, with D unclear. V lost 4 bases, J lost 2 bases, and 8 bases lay in between. CDR1 MNHNS and CDR2 SASEGT come from the germline V gene. The CDR3 is 14 amino acids. The CDR3 DNA reads TGTGCCAGCAGTGGAGGCCGTAACACCGGGGAGCTGTTTTTT. Amino acid sequence: CASSGGRNTGELFF.

V usage is TRBV27 and J usage is TRBJ2-7, with TRBD1 as a possible D gene (6 bases). The CDR3 runs to 15 residues. V lost 3 bases, J lost 5 bases, and 17 bases lay in between. CDR1 and CDR2 (germline): MNHEY, SMNVEV (reference sequence). CDR3 DNA: TGTGCCAGCAGTTTTGAGTGGCAGGGGAAAAACGAGCAGTACTTC. Residues: CASSFEWQGKNEQYF.

The chain carries TRBV2 and TRBJ2-7, with TRBD1 identical over 7 bases. V gave up 8 bases and J gave up 2 bases; unmatched junction bases: 9. The CDR3 has 14 residues. CDR1 is SNHLY, CDR2 FYNNEI, per germline. The CDR3 loop is CASQKGGQPYEQYF. The CDR3 nucleotides are TGTGCCAGCCAAAAAGGGGGACAGCCCTACGAGCAGTACTTC.

The V and J genes are TRBV5-1 and TRBJ2-5; 9 bases align to TRBD2. The CDR3 is made up of 15 amino acids. Trimming took 5 bases from V and 2 from J; bases not matched to a gene: 7. The V gene's germline CDR1 is SGHRS and CDR2 YFSETQ. The CDR3 protein is CASRPISGGQETQYF. The CDR3 bases are TGCGCCAGCAGGCCAATTAGCGGGGGACAAGAGACCCAGTACTTC.

The chain joins TRBV7-2 to TRBJ1-5; 7 nucleotides align to TRBD1. Germline CDR1 reads SGHTA; CDR2 reads FQGNSA. CDR3 length: 16 residues. J was trimmed by 4 bases and V by 1 base; bases with no gene match: 7. CDR3 nucleotide sequence: TGTGCCAGCAGCTTAGGACAGGGAAGGCCAAATCAGCCCCAGCATTTT. Encoded protein: CASSLGQGRPNQPQHF.

The rearrangement links TRBV5-4 to TRBJ2-7; D is ambiguous. The CDR3 extends over 13 amino acids. Germline values: CDR1 SGHNT, CDR2 YYREEE (reference sequence). The V and J ends lost 5 bases and 0 bases respectively, with 9 bases between them. CDR3 region: CASSLSSSYEQYF. The CDR3 DNA reads as TGTGCCAGCAGTCTTTCGAGCTCCTACGAGCAGTACTTC.

This chain connects TRBV10-3 to TRBJ2-1; TRBD2 matches at 9 bases. The CDR3 is made up of 16 amino acids. The germline V gene has CDR1 ENHRY and CDR2 SYGVKD. Trimming took 10 bases from V and 7 from J; bases not matched to a gene: 17. CDR3 nucleotide sequence: TGTGCCACCGAATCGAATGCCGGGACTAGCTATAATGAGCAGTTCTTC. Its translation: CATESNAGTSYNEQFF.

The chain recombines TRBV27 with TRBJ2-3; TRBD2 agrees at 10 bases. The CDR3 loop spans 16 amino acids. With V trimmed by 2 bases and J by 2 bases, 4 bases remained unmatched. CDR1 is MNHEY, CDR2 SMNVEV, per germline (reference sequence). The CDR3 bases are TGTGCCAGCAGTTTAATCCTAGCGGGGGACACAGATACGCAGTATTTT. It is translated as CASSLILAGDTDTQYF.

J is TRBJ1-5 and V is TRBV27; D might be TRBD1 (5 bases). With 2 bases removed from V and 3 bases from J, the gap between germline ends came to 17 bases. The CDR3 is made up of 17 amino acids. Germline assignment: CDR1 MNHEY and CDR2 SMNVEV (reference sequence). The CDR3 sequence is CASSLKGTWEYNQPQHF. The CDR3 nucleotides are TGTGCCAGCAGTTTAAAGGGGACTTGGGAATACAATCAGCCCCAGCATTTT.

The chain uses TRBV7-8 and TRBJ2-1; TRBD2 is a possible D gene (6 bases). V lost 8 bases and J 6 bases, leaving 20 bases between the germline ends. The CDR3 is 15 residues long. Germline V gives CDR1 SGHVS, CDR2 FQNEAQ. CDR3 in DNA: TGTGCCAGCGGGGGAGAGCGGGCAACTCCCAATGAGCAGTTCTTC. Translating gives CASGGERATPNEQFF.

The V and J genes are TRBV4-1 and TRBJ2-5; D remains unclear. This CDR3 spans 12 amino acids. The germline V and J ends were trimmed by 1 base and 3 bases, with 3 bases remaining between them. Germline CDR1 is MGHRA and CDR2 is YSYEKL. The chain's CDR3 is CASSQVEETQYF. CDR3 DNA sequence: TGCGCCAGCAGCCAAGTCGAAGAGACCCAGTACTTC.

This chain uses TRBV28 with TRBJ1-2; no clear D gene. This CDR3 is built from 14 residues. The V end was cut by 0 bases, the J end by 4 bases, with 9 bases between. Looked up from germline, CDR1 is MDHEN and CDR2 is SYDVKM. The CDR3 here is CASSLWGGSYGYTF. The CDR3 region has the DNA TGTGCCAGCAGTTTATGGGGAGGGAGCTATGGCTACACCTTC.

The chain joins TRBV7-2 to TRBJ2-1; 8 bases fit TRBD2. This CDR3 region has 16 residues. The germline V gene has CDR1 SGHTA and CDR2 FQGNSA. V was clipped by 2 bases and J by 4 bases; unmatched bases: 7. Here the CDR3 DNA reads TGTGCCAGCAGCTTAATTGGCGGGGGGACGTACAATGAGCAGTTCTTC. Protein: CASSLIGGGTYNEQFF.

The chain joins TRBV6-5 to TRBJ2-7; no firm D call. The germline V gene has CDR1 MNHEY and CDR2 SVGAGI. Trimming cost V 2 bases and J 2 bases, with 16 bases left between them. The CDR3 is 16 residues long. This CDR3 reads CASSYDPDTLAYEQYF. The CDR3 region has the DNA TGTGCCAGCAGTTACGACCCCGACACCCTGGCCTACGAGCAGTACTTC.

This clone appeared once. The chain links TRBV7-2 to TRBJ2-7; the D is unclear. The CDR3 is made up of 14 amino acids. The V and J ends lost 2 bases and 2 bases respectively, with 10 bases between them. Germline V gene lookup returns CDR1 SGHTA and CDR2 FQGNSA. CDR3: CASSLSAVPYEQYF. The CDR3 DNA reads TGTGCCAGCAGCTTATCGGCGGTCCCCTACGAGCAGTACTTC.

This clone has only a few counts. V is TRBV5-1 and J is TRBJ1-2, with TRBD1 matching over 11 bases. The CDR3 loop spans 15 amino acids. The germline V gene encodes CDR1 SGHRS and CDR2 YFSETQ. Trimming at V came to 0 bases and at J to 5 bases, leaving 3 bases not matched to a gene. The CDR3 region is CASSLEGQGVYGYTF. The CDR3 DNA reads TGCGCCAGCAGCTTGGAGGGACAGGGGGTTTATGGCTACACCTTC. Together with reference TRBV5-1 and TRBJ1-2, the CDR3 gives the full variable domain: KAGVTQTPRYLIKTRGQQVTLSCSPISGHRSVSWYQQTPGQGLQFLFEYFSETQRNKGNFPGRFSGRQFSNSRSEMNVSTLELGDSALYLCASSLEGQGVYGYTFGSGTRLTVV.

This clone has a single count. This chain joins TRBV13 and TRBJ1-6; D uncertain. The germline V gene encodes CDR1 PRHDT and CDR2 FYEKMQ (reference sequence). This CDR3 is 11 amino acids long. Trimming took off 4 bases at V and 15 bases at J, with 10 bases between the two ends. CDR3 amino acids: CASSWGGNLHF. DNA for the CDR3: TGTGCCAGCAGCTGGGGAGGGAACCTCCACTTT.

This chain joins TRBV6-1 and TRBJ2-5, with 10 bases matching TRBD2. CDR1 MNHNS and CDR2 SASEGT come from the germline V gene. V shed 2 bases, J shed 5 bases, and the junction held 5 bases outside the gene matches. This CDR3 comprises 15 residues. Written as DNA, the CDR3 is TGTGCCAGCAGTGAACTAGCGGGAGATTCGGAGACCCAGTACTTC. Translating it yields CASSELAGDSETQYF.

This chain links TRBV27 with TRBJ1-4; 7 bases align to TRBD1. The germline V gene has CDR1 MNHEY and CDR2 SMNVEV (reference sequence). The CDR3 totals 17 residues. Trimming cost V 3 bases and J 1 base; bases outside gene matches: 8. The CDR3 region is CASSFLRNRGTNEKLFF. CDR3 DNA: TGTGCCAGCAGTTTCTTACGGAACAGGGGAACTAATGAAAAACTGTTTTTT. Using reference TRBV27 and TRBJ1-4 for the parts outside the CDR3, the full variable domain is EAQVTQNPRYLITVTGKKLTVTCSQNMNHEYMSWYRQDPGLGLRQIYYSMNVEVTDKGDVPEGYKVSRKEKRNFPLILESPSPNQTSLYFCASSFLRNRGTNEKLFFGSGTQLSVL.

The count of this clone is one. In nucleotides, the CDR3 is TGTGCCAGCAGTGGCCCCAGGCTAGCCGTCTACGAGCAGTACTTC. This translates into CASSGPRLAVYEQYF. This chain joins TRBV28 and TRBJ2-7; maybe TRBD2 (5 bases). Trimming left V 5 bases short and J 3 bases short, with 17 bases between. In germline, CDR1 is MDHEN, CDR2 SYDVKM. CDR3 length: 15 amino acids.